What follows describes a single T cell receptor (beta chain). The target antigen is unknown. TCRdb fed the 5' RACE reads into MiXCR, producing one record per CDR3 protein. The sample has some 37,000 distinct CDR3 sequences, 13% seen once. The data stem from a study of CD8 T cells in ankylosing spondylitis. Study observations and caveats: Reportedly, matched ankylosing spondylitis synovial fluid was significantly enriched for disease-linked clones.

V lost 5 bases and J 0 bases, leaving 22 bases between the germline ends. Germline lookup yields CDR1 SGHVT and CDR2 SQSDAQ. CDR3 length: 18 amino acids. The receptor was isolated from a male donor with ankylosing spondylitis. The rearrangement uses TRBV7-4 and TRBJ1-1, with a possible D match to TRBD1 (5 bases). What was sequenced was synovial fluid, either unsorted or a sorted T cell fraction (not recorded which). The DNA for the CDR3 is TGTGCCAGCAGCCTATCCGGGGGTCCGCTACCCATGAACACTGAAGCTTTCTTT. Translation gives CASSLSGGPLPMNTEAFF.